This T cell receptor (beta chain) was documented in a study of T cell changes during pregnancy in multiple sclerosis. Germline lookup yields CDR1 SNHLY and CDR2 FYNNEI. There are 15 residues in the CDR3. V lost 3 bases and J 1 base, leaving 12 bases between the germline ends. Sequencing was performed with immunoSEQ multiplex PCR; in TCRdb, only in-frame clones are kept and a portion is missing. The table includes approximately 69,000 clones, around 94% detected once. V usage is TRBV2 and J usage is TRBJ1-1, with D perhaps matching TRBD1 (6 bases). The sequence derives from a female donor in good health, enrolled as a control in a pregnancy study. Material: peripheral blood, obtained in the second trimester of pregnancy. The CDR3 DNA follows: TGTGCCAGCAGTGATTTGGGGGCGCCGAACACTGAAGCTTTCTTT. Its translation: CASSDLGAPNTEAFF. Full variable domain (outside the CDR3, taken from reference TRBV2 and TRBJ1-1): EPEVTQTPSHQVTQMGQEVILRCVPISNHLYFYWYRQILGQKVEFLVSFYNNEISEKSEIFDDQFSVERPDGSNFTLKIRSTKLEDSAMYFCASSDLGAPNTEAFFGQGTRLTVV.